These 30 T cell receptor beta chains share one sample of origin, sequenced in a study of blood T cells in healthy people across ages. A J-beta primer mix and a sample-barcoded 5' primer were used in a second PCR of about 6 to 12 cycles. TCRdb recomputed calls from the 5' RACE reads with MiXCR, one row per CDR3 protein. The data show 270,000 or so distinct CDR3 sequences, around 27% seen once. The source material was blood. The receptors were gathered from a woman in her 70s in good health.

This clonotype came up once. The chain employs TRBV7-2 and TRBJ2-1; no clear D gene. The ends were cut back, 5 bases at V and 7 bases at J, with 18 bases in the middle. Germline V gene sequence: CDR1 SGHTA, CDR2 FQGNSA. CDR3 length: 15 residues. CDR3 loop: CASSLVGLSWNEQFF. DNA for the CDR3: TGTGCCAGCAGCCTAGTAGGGCTCTCGTGGAATGAGCAGTTCTTC. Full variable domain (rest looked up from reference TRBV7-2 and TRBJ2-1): GAGVSQSPSNKVTEKGKDVELRCDPISGHTALYWYRQSLGQGLEFLIYFQGNSAPDKSGLPSDRFSAERTGGSVSTLTIQRTQQEDSAVYLCASSLVGLSWNEQFFGPGTRLTVL.

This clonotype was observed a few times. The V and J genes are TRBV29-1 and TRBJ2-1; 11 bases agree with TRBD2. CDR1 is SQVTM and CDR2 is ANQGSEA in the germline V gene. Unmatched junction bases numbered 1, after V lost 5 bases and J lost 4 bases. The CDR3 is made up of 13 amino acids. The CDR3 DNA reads TGCAGCGTTTTAGCGGGAGGGTACAATGAGCAGTTCTTC. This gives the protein CSVLAGGYNEQFF.

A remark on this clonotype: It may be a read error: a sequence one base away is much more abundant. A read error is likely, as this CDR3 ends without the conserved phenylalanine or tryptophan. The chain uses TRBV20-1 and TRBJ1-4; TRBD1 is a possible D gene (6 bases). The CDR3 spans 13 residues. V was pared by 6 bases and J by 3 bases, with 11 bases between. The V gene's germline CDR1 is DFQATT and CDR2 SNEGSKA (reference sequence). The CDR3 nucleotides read TGCAGTGCCGCAGGGGAGGCTAATGAAAAACTGTTTTCT. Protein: CSAAGEANEKLFS.

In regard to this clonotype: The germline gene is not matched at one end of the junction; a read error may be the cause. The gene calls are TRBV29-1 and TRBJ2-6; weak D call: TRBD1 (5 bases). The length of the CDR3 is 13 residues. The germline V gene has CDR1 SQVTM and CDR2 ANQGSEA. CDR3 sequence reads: CSVAPPGANVLIF. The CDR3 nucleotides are TGCAGCGTCGCCCCCCCTGGGGCCAACGTCCTGATTTTC.

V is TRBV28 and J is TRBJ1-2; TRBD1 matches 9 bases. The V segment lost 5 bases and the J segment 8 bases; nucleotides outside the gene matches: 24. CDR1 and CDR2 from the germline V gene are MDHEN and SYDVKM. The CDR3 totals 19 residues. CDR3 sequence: CASSNRLWDREPLNEGYTF. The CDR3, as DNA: TGTGCCAGCAGTAACCGCCTTTGGGACAGGGAGCCCCTCAATGAGGGCTACACCTTC.

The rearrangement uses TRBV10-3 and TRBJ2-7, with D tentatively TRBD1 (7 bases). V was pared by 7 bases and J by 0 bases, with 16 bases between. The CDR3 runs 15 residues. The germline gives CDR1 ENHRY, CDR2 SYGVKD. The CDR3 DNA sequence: TGTGCCATCACCTCGGGGGCAGGGGGCTCCTACGAGCAGTACTTC. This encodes CAITSGAGGSYEQYF.

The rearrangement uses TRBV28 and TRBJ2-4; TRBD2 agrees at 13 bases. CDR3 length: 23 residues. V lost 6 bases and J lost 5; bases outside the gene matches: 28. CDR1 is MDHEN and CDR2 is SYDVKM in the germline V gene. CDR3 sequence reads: CASRQLAGGGQVFKGRSQNIQYF. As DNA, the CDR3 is TGTGCCAGCAGACAACTAGCGGGAGGGGGCCAGGTCTTTAAGGGGAGATCCCAAAACATTCAGTACTTC.

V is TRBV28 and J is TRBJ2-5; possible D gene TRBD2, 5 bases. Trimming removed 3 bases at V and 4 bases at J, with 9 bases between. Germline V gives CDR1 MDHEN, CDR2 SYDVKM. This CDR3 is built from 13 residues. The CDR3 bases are TGTGCCAGCAGTTTGTATGCGGGAGAGACCCAGTACTTC. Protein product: CASSLYAGETQYF.

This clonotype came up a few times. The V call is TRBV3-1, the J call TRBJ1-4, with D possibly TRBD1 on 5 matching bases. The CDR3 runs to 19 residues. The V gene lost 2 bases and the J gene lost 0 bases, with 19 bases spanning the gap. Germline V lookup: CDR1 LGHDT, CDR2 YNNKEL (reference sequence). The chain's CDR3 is CASSQPDSRGIPTNEKLFF. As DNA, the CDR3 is TGTGCCAGCAGCCAACCCGACAGTAGAGGCATCCCAACTAATGAAAAACTGTTTTTT.

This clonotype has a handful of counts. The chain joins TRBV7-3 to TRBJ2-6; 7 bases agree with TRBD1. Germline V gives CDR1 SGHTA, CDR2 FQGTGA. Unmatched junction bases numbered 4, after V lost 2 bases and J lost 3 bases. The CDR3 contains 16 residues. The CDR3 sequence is CASSLVAGGGANVLTF. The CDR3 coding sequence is TGTGCCAGCAGCTTAGTAGCAGGGGGTGGGGCCAACGTCCTGACTTTC.

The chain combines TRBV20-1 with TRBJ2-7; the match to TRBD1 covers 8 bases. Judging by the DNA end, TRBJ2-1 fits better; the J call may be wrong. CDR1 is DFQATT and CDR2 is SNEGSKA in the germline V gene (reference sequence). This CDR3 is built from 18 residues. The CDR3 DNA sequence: TGCAGTGCTACCCTGGACAGGGTCGGGAGTGGAGGATACAATGAGCAGTTCTTC. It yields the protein CSATLDRVGSGGYNEQFF.

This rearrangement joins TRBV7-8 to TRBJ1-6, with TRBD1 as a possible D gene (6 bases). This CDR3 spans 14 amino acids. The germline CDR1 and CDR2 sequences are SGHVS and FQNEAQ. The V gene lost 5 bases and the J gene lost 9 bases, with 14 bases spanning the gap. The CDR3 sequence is CASSPRDTRSPLHF. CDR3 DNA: TGTGCCAGCAGCCCTCGGGACACTCGTTCACCCCTCCACTTT.

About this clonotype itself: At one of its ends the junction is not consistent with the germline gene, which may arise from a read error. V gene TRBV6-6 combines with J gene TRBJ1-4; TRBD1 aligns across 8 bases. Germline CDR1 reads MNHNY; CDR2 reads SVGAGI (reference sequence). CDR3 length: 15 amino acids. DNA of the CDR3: TGTGCCAGCAGTTACGACAGGGGCCGTAATGAAAAACTGGTTTTT. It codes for CASSYDRGRNEKLVF.

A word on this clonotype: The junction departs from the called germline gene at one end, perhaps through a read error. The CDR3 is CASSLFGRLGSTDTQYF. The DNA for the CDR3 is TGTGCCAGCAGTTTATTCGGAAGACTCGGAAGCACAGATACACAGTATTTT. The chain is built from TRBV12-3 or TRBV12-4 and TRBJ2-3; unclear D gene. The CDR3 runs to 17 residues.

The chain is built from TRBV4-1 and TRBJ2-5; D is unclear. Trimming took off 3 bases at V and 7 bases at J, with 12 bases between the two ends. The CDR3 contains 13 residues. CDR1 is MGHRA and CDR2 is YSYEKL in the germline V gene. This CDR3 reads CASSQMGPGTQYF. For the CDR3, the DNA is TGCGCCAGCAGCCAGATGGGCCCTGGGACCCAGTACTTC.

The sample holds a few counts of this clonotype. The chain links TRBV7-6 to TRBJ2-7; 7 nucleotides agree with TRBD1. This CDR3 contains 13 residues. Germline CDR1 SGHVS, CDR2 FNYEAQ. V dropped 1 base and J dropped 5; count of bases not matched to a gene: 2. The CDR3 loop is CASSLDDRDEQYF. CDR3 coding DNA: TGTGCCAGCAGCTTAGACGACAGGGACGAGCAGTACTTC.

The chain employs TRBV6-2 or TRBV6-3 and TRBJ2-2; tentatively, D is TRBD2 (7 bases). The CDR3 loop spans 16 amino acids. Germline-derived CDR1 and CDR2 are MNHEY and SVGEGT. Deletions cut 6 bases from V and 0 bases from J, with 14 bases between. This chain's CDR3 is CASRTLGGANTGELFF. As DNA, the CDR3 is TGTGCCAGCAGGACCCTAGGGGGGGCGAACACCGGGGAGCTGTTTTTT.

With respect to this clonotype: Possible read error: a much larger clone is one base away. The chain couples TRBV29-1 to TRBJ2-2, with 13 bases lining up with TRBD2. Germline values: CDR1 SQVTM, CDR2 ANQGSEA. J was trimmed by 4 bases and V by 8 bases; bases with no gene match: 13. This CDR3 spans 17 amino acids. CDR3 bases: TGCAGCAAGGGACTAGCGGGATTTATGGGGCGCACCGGGGAGCTGTTTTTT. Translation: CSKGLAGFMGRTGELFF.

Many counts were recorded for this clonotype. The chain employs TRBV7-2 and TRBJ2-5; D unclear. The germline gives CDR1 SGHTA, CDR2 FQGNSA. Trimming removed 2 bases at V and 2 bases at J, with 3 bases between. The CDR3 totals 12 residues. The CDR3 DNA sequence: TGTGCCAGCAGCTTACTTCAAGAGACCCAGTACTTC. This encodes CASSLLQETQYF.

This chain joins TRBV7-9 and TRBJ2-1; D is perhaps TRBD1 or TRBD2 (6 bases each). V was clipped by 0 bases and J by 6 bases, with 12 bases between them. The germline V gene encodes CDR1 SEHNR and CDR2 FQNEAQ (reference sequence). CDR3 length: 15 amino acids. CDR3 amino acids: CASSLAQGRSNEQFF. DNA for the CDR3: TGTGCCAGCAGCTTAGCCCAGGGGAGGTCCAATGAGCAGTTCTTC. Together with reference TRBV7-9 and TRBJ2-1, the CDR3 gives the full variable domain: DTGVSQNPRHKITKRGQNVTFRCDPISEHNRLYWYRQTLGQGPEFLTYFQNEAQLEKSRLLSDRFSAERPKGSFSTLEIQRTEQGDSAMYLCASSLAQGRSNEQFFGPGTRLTVL.

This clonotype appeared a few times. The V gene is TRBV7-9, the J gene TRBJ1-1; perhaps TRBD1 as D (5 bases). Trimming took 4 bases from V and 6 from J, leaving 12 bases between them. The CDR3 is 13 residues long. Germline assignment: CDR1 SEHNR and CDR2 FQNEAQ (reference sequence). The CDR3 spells CASSSPGTSEAFF. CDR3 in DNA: TGTGCCAGCAGCTCACCAGGGACCTCTGAAGCTTTCTTT. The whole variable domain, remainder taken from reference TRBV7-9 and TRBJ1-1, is DTGVSQNPRHKITKRGQNVTFRCDPISEHNRLYWYRQTLGQGPEFLTYFQNEAQLEKSRLLSDRFSAERPKGSFSTLEIQRTEQGDSAMYLCASSSPGTSEAFFGQGTRLTVV.

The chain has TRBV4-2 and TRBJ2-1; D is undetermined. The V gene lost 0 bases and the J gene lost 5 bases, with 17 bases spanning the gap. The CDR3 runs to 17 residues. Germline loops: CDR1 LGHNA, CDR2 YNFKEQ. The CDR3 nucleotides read TGTGCCAGCAGCCAAGATTTGACCTTCGGCGGAAACAATGAGCAGTTCTTC. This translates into CASSQDLTFGGNNEQFF.

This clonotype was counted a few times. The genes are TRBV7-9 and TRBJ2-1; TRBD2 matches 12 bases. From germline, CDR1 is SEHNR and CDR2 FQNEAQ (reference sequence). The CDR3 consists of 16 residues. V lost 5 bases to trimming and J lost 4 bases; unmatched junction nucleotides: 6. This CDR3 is CASSRTSGEGYNEQFF. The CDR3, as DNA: TGTGCCAGCAGCCGGACTAGCGGGGAGGGGTACAATGAGCAGTTCTTC.

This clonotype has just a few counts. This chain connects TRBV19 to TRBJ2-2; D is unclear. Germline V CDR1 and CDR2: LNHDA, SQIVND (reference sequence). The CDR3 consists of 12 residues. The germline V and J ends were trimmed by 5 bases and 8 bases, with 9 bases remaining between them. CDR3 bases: TGTGCCAGTAGTCCCGCACTAGGGGAGCTGTTTTTT. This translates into CASSPALGELFF.

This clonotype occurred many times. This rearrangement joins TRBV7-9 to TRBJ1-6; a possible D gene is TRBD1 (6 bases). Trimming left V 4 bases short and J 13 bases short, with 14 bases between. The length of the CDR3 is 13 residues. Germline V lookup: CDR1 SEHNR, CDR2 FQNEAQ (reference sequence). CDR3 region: CASSSGWGLPLHF. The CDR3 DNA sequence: TGTGCCAGCAGCTCCGGTTGGGGGCTCCCCCTCCACTTT.

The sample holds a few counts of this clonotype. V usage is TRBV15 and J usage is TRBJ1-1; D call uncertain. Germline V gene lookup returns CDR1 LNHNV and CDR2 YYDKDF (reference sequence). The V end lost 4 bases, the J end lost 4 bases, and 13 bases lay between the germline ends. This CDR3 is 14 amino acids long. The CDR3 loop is CATSTGLSGTEAFF. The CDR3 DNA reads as TGTGCCACCAGCACAGGACTGTCAGGCACTGAAGCTTTCTTT.

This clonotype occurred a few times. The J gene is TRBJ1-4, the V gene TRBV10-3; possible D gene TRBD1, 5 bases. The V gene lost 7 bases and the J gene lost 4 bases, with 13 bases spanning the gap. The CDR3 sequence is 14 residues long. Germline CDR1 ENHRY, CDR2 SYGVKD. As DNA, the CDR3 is TGTGCCATCAAGCCCTCCCAGGGTAATGAAAAACTGTTTTTT. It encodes CAIKPSQGNEKLFF.

The CDR3 DNA is TGTGCCAGCAGCCACCGAAGCGACACAGATACGCAGTATTTT. This sequence encodes CASSHRSDTDTQYF. V gene TRBV7-6 combines with J gene TRBJ2-3, with no clear D. Trimming took off 5 bases at V and 2 bases at J, with 11 bases between the two ends. The CDR3 sequence is 14 residues long. Germline lookup yields CDR1 SGHVS and CDR2 FNYEAQ.

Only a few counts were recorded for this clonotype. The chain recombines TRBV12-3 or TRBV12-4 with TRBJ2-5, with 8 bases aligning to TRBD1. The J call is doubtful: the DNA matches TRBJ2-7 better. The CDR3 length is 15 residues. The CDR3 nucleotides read TGTGCCAGCAGTGATCAAGGACAGGGTGTATACGAGCAGTACTTC. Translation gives CASSDQGQGVYEQYF.

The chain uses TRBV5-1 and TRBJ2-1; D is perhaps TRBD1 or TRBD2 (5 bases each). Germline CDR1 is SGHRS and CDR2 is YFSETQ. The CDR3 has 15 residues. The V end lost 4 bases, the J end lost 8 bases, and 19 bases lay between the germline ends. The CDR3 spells CASSQGTSRVDEQFF. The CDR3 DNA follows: TGCGCCAGCAGCCAAGGGACCTCGAGGGTCGATGAGCAGTTCTTC. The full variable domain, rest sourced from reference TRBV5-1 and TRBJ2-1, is KAGVTQTPRYLIKTRGQQVTLSCSPISGHRSVSWYQQTPGQGLQFLFEYFSETQRNKGNFPGRFSGRQFSNSRSEMNVSTLELGDSALYLCASSQGTSRVDEQFFGPGTRLTVL.